The 15 T cell receptor beta chains given below trace back to one sample, sequenced in a study of blood T cell repertoires in COVID-19. Measured with immunoSEQ multiplex PCR; TCRdb has only the in-frame clones, and not every one. Altogether 89,000 or so clones are present, 85% being singletons, with the ten largest covering over 35%. Sequenced material: peripheral blood. These receptors were obtained from a man older than 75 with acute or convalescent COVID-19.

The chain links TRBV5-1 to TRBJ1-1; D perhaps matches TRBD1 (5 bases). V lost 1 base and J 1 base, leaving 11 bases between the germline ends. This CDR3 comprises 15 residues. CDR1 is SGHRS, CDR2 YFSETQ, per germline. CDR3 residues: CASSLSPGGNTEAFF. CDR3 coding DNA: TGCGCCAGCAGCTTGAGCCCCGGGGGGAACACTGAAGCTTTCTTT.

This clone was detected a few times. The chain combines TRBV6-5 with TRBJ1-3, with 9 positions matching TRBD1. CDR3 length equals 16 residues. Germline CDR1 is MNHEY and CDR2 is SVGAGI. Trimming at V came to 4 bases and at J to 9 bases, leaving 13 bases not matched to a gene. The CDR3 DNA reads TGTGCCAGCAGTTCCCTGAGGGACAGGGACGTTCGCACCATATATTTT. Translation: CASSSLRDRDVRTIYF.

The chain combines TRBV19 with TRBJ2-1; 12 positions match TRBD2. Per germline, CDR1 LNHDA and CDR2 SQIVND (reference sequence). Trimming removed 6 bases from V and 7 bases from J; junction bases left unmatched: 13. The CDR3 spans 17 residues. The CDR3, as DNA: TGTGCCAGTAGCCAAGGACTAGCGGGACTTTTGGGGAATGAGCAGTTCTTC. It encodes CASSQGLAGLLGNEQFF.

In its sample, this clone was seen once. J is TRBJ2-7 and V is TRBV5-6; D is unresolved. The germline V and J ends were trimmed by 0 bases and 0 bases, with 7 bases remaining between them. There are 14 residues in the CDR3. Looked up from germline, CDR1 is SGHDT and CDR2 is YYEEEE. Here the CDR3 reads CASSLGGSSYEQYF. The CDR3 nucleotides read TGTGCCAGCAGCTTGGGCGGAAGCTCCTACGAGCAGTACTTC.

In nucleotides, the CDR3 is TGTGCCAGCAGTTTAAGACTTACCCTGAACACCGGGGAGCTGTTTTTT. It is translated as CASSLRLTLNTGELFF. The chain joins TRBV27 to TRBJ2-2; D not resolved. Between the trimmed V and J ends, which lost 2 bases and 1 base, there was a span of 11 bases. Germline lookup yields CDR1 MNHEY and CDR2 SMNVEV (reference sequence). The CDR3 extends over 16 amino acids.

The chain employs TRBV24-1 and TRBJ2-1; TRBD1 matches at 9 bases. Trimming cost V 5 bases and J 4 bases; bases outside gene matches: 5. Germline loops: CDR1 KGHDR, CDR2 SFDVKD. The CDR3 loop spans 15 amino acids. CDR3 region: CATSARDRVYNEQFF. CDR3 DNA: TGTGCCACCAGTGCCCGGGACAGGGTTTACAATGAGCAGTTCTTC.

The rearrangement joins TRBV30 to TRBJ1-5, with D perhaps TRBD1 (5 bases). Germline V gene lookup returns CDR1 GTSNPN and CDR2 SVGIG (reference sequence). The CDR3 runs to 16 residues. Trimming stripped 2 bases from V and 2 bases from J, with 16 bases between. CDR3 DNA sequence: TGTGCCTGGAGTCTAAACCTCGGCAGGGGCAATCAGCCCCAGCATTTT. Protein: CAWSLNLGRGNQPQHF.

V usage is TRBV7-8 and J usage is TRBJ1-2, with TRBD1 as a possible D gene (6 bases). V lost 2 bases, J lost 5 bases, and 12 bases lay in between. CDR1 SGHVS and CDR2 FQNEAQ come from the germline V gene. The CDR3 sequence is 14 residues long. CDR3 region: CASSLTEQGYGYTF. CDR3 nucleotides: TGTGCCAGCAGCTTAACGGAACAGGGATATGGCTACACCTTC.

The chain combines TRBV6-5 with TRBJ2-2; D might be TRBD2 (6 bases). The V gene's germline CDR1 is MNHEY and CDR2 SVGAGI. The V gene lost 5 bases and the J gene lost 6 bases, with 10 bases spanning the gap. The CDR3 contains 13 residues. The CDR3 sequence is CASSQEGSGELFF. CDR3 nucleotides: TGTGCCAGCAGTCAGGAGGGATCCGGGGAGCTGTTTTTT.

The gene calls are TRBV30 and TRBJ1-5; TRBD1 might be the D (5 bases). The V and J ends lost 0 bases and 5 bases respectively, with 14 bases between them. Germline lookup yields CDR1 GTSNPN and CDR2 SVGIG (reference sequence). The CDR3 runs to 15 residues. This CDR3 reads CAWSVRRGGDQPQHF. The CDR3 DNA sequence: TGTGCCTGGAGTGTAAGGAGGGGAGGAGATCAGCCCCAGCATTTT.

The chain combines TRBV30 with TRBJ1-6, with 8 nucleotides matching TRBD1. Germline V gene data show CDR1 as GTSNPN and CDR2 as SVGIG (reference sequence). CDR3 length equals 15 residues. V shed 3 bases, J shed 7 bases, and the junction held 8 bases outside the gene matches. In nucleotides, the CDR3 is TGTGCCTGGAGATCTCAGGGGGCGGGGAATTCACCCCTCCACTTT. It translates to CAWRSQGAGNSPLHF.

The chain uses TRBV10-2 and TRBJ2-3, with 8 positions matching TRBD2. This CDR3 spans 15 amino acids. CDR1 is WSHSY, CDR2 SAAADI, per germline. The V gene end was trimmed by 5 bases and the J gene end by 3 bases; junction bases not matched to a gene: 7. CDR3 loop: CASSITGGRTDTQYF. CDR3 coding DNA: TGCGCCAGCAGTATCACGGGAGGGAGGACAGATACGCAGTATTTT.

This clone was counted a few times. The V call is TRBV30, the J call TRBJ2-5; TRBD1 matches 8 bases. The CDR3 has 14 amino acids. V gave up 2 bases and J gave up 5 bases; unmatched junction bases: 7. Per the germline V gene, CDR1 is GTSNPN and CDR2 is SVGIG (reference sequence). The CDR3 here is CAWSPWTGPETQYF. Written as DNA, the CDR3 is TGTGCCTGGAGTCCATGGACAGGGCCCGAGACCCAGTACTTC.

The gene calls are TRBV4-1 and TRBJ1-1; no definite D call. Germline V gene data show CDR1 as MGHRA and CDR2 as YSYEKL. V was cut by 4 bases and J by 5 bases, with 20 bases left in between. The CDR3 has 16 residues. The CDR3 region has the DNA TGCGCCAGCAGCCCCCTAGAGGCGGGAAGTGGGACTGAAGCTTTCTTT. Translating it yields CASSPLEAGSGTEAFF.

The DNA of the CDR3 is TGTGCCAGCAGTGAAGCGGCCCGGGTCGGCTACACCTTC. Translating it yields CASSEAARVGYTF. The chain couples TRBV6-1 to TRBJ1-2, with D unresolved. Germline values: CDR1 MNHNS, CDR2 SASEGT. The CDR3 loop spans 13 amino acids. Trimming shortened V by 0 bases and J by 8 bases, and 10 bases separated the two germline ends.